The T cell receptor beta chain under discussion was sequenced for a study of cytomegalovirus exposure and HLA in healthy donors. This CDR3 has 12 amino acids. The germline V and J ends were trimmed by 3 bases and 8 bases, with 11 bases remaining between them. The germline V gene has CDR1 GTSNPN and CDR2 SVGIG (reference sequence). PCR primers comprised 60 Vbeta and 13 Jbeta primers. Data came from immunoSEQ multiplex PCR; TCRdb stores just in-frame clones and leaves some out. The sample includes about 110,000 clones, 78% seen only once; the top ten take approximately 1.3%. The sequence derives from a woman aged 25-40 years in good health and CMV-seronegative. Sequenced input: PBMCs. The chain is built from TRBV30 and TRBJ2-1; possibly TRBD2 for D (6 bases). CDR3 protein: CAWSGSVDEQFF. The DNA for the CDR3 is TGTGCCTGGAGCGGGAGTGTAGATGAGCAGTTCTTC. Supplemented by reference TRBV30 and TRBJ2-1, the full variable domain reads SQTIHQWPATLVQPVGSPLSLECTVEGTSNPNLYWYRQAAGRGLQLLFYSVGIGQISSEVPQNLSASRPQDRQFILSSKKLLLSDSGFYLCAWSGSVDEQFFGPGTRLTVL.